The rows below give T cell receptor beta chains drawn from one sample of a study of T cells in Graves' hyperthyroidism and ophthalmopathy. Each CDR3 protein gets one entry after TCRdb re-called the multiplex PCR reads with MiXCR. Here the sample spans hundreds of thousands of distinct CDR3 sequences, around 20% being singletons. The source material was blood. These receptors were taken from a woman aged 45-60 years with Graves' hyperthyroidism that later progressed to Graves' ophthalmopathy. The CDR3 runs from the conserved cysteine through the conserved F or W. Each record gives: V gene, clone size, D gene, CDR3 length, J gene, CDR3 DNA, CDR3 protein. The D gene is left open where the match is weak. Clone size is given for some rows only: seen once, a few or many times, or a class if the clone is expanded.

>TRBV12-5|many|TRBD2|15|TRBJ2-5
TGTGCTAGTGGTTCCGTCCCAGCGGGGCAAGAGACCCAGTACTTC
CASGSVPAGQETQYF
>TRBV19|few|-|16|TRBJ1-1
TGTGCCAGTAGTATAGATCCGAGCAGCCTGAACACTGAAGCTTTCTTT
CASSIDPSSLNTEAFF
>TRBV11-2|many|TRBD1|15|TRBJ2-7
TGTGCCAGCAGCGGTGGGACAGGTGACTACCACGAGCAGTACTTC
CASSGGTGDYHEQYF
>TRBV7-8|few|-|14|TRBJ2-3
TGTGCCAGCAGCTTTGACAGGCCCACAGATACGCAGTATTTT
CASSFDRPTDTQYF
>TRBV5-1|many|TRBD1|17|TRBJ1-4
TGCGCCAGCAGCTCGTGGGGCCCGACAGGGGTGGGTGAAAAACTGTTTTTT
CASSSWGPTGVGEKLFF
>TRBV7-2|few|-|13|TRBJ1-5
TGTGCCAGCAGCTTAGGGCCGATTCAGCCCCAGCATTTT
CASSLGPIQPQHF
>TRBV25-1|few|-|16|TRBJ2-3
TGTGCCAGCAGTGAAAAGATTGAGACACTCACAGATACGCAGTATTTT
CASSEKIETLTDTQYF
>TRBV30|many|-|15|TRBJ2-3
TGTGCCTGGAGTGACAATAGCGGTTTCACAGATACGCAGTATTTT
CAWSDNSGFTDTQYF
>TRBV9|-|-|15|TRBJ1-6
TGTGCCAGCAGCGGGGGGGCAACCTATAATTCACCCCTCCACTTT
CASSGGATYNSPLHF
>TRBV11-2|-|TRBD1|16|TRBJ1-2
TGTGCCAGCAGCTCGGAACAGGGGCCAGCTAACTATGGCTACACCTTC
CASSSEQGPANYGYTF
>TRBV13|many|-|12|TRBJ2-7
TGTGCCAGCAGGGGGCTCGGCCACGAGCAGTACTTC
CASRGLGHEQYF
>TRBV3-1|many|TRBD1|14|TRBJ2-2
TGTGCCAGCAGCGACAGGGGGTACACCGGGGAGCTGTTTTTT
CASSDRGYTGELFF
>TRBV6-1|-|-|17|TRBJ2-3
TGTGCCAGCACCCCTGGGGGTTGGGGCTCGTCGGTGGATACGCAGTATTTT
CASTPGGWGSSVDTQYF
>TRBV7-8|few|TRBD1|14|TRBJ2-1
TGTGCCAGCAAATCAGGGGGCTCCTACAATGAGCAGTTCTTC
CASKSGGSYNEQFF
>TRBV6-1|-|-|13|TRBJ2-5
TGTGCCAGCCGAGTTTCCATAGGAGAGACCCAGTACTTC
CASRVSIGETQYF
>TRBV5-1|many|-|16|TRBJ1-2
TGCGCCAGCAGCTTGGCCGGGGTTAGACAGGACTATGGCTACACCTTC
CASSLAGVRQDYGYTF
>TRBV6-5|-|-|13|TRBJ1-1
TGTGCCAGCAGTTATGAACAGAACACTGAAGCTTTCTTT
CASSYEQNTEAFF
>TRBV20-1|many|-|14|TRBJ1-1
TGCAGCGCCAAAAACCCTAGGGGCGTCACTGAAGCTTTCTTT
CSAKNPRGVTEAFF
>TRBV7-3|many|-|14|TRBJ2-7
TGTGCCAGCAGCCCCCAAGCCGGGGCCTACGAGCAGTACTTC
CASSPQAGAYEQYF
>TRBV12-3/TRBV12-4|many|-|15|TRBJ1-1
TGTGCCAGCAGTTTAGAGGTTGTACATAACACTGAAGCTTTCTTT
CASSLEVVHNTEAFF
>TRBV5-6|many|-|14|TRBJ2-5
TGTGCCAGCAGCCGTCAACAGGTCGGCGGGACCCAGTACTTC
CASSRQQVGGTQYF
>TRBV7-6|few|TRBD1|15|TRBJ2-2
TGTGCCAGCAGCGACCGACAGGGGAGCAGCGGGGAGCTGTTTTTT
CASSDRQGSSGELFF
>TRBV5-1|-|-|15|TRBJ1-4
TGCGCCAGCAGCTTATATGGTCAGGATAATGAAAAACTGTTTTTT
CASSLYGQDNEKLFF
>TRBV27|-|-|15|TRBJ2-1
TGTGCCAGCAGTTTTGGGGTTTTGGGGGTTGGTGAGCAGTTCTTC
CASSFGVLGVGEQFF
>TRBV7-3|few|-|17|TRBJ2-6
TGTGCCAGCAGCCCCGACGTGTGGGGTACTGGGGCCAACGTCCTGACTTTC
CASSPDVWGTGANVLTF
>TRBV7-2|many|-|14|TRBJ2-5
TGTGCCAGCAGCTTAGCTCCAGCTCAAGAGACCCAGTACTTC
CASSLAPAQETQYF
>TRBV7-2|many|TRBD2|15|TRBJ2-3
TGTGCCAGCAGCTTAGTAAGCCTAGCGGCAGATACGCAGTATTTT
CASSLVSLAADTQYF
>TRBV6-1|few|-|12|TRBJ1-4
TGTGCCAGCAGTCTGGACCATGAAAAACTGTTTTTT
CASSLDHEKLFF
>TRBV3-1|many|TRBD2|17|TRBJ2-7
TGTGCCAGCAGCCATCGGATGGCGGGGGGACGATCTTACGAGCAGTACTTC
CASSHRMAGGRSYEQYF
>TRBV5-1|-|-|14|TRBJ1-2
TGCGCCAGCAGCCGACAGACAGGATACTATGGCTACACCTTC
CASSRQTGYYGYTF